These T cell receptor beta chains were read from a single sample in a study of blood T cell repertoires in COVID-19. Generated by immunoSEQ multiplex PCR, the TCRdb table keeps only in-frame clones and is missing some. The repertoire has nearly 350,000 clones, around four fifths of them found once; the top ten carry roughly 3%. Sequencing used peripheral blood. The receptors here all came from a man aged 25-45 years with active or convalescent COVID-19. The CDR3 runs from the conserved cysteine through the conserved F or W. D genes are given only for firm matches. Where a row states a size, it is once, few, many or the class of an expanded clone; other rows omit it.

TRBV6-1	NA	TRBJ2-1	NA	TGTGCCAGCAGTGTGGTGGGGGGGCCAATCTGGCGGGAGCAGTTCTTC	CASSVVGGPIWREQFF
TRBV5-1	NA	TRBJ1-1	NA	TGCGCCAGCAGCTTGGTGGGCAGGGGGAACACTGAAGCTTTCTTT	CASSLVGRGNTEAFF
TRBV5-6	NA	TRBJ2-7	NA	TGTGCCAGCAGCTTCTACAGGGTCTACGAGCAGTACTTC	CASSFYRVYEQYF
TRBV19	TRBD2	TRBJ2-3	NA	TGTGCCAGTAAGAGCGGGGTGAGCACAGATACGCAGTATTTT	CASKSGVSTDTQYF
TRBV10-3	TRBD1	TRBJ2-5	NA	TGTGCCATCAGACCGGGGACAGGGGAGTTGGAGACCCAGTACTTC	CAIRPGTGELETQYF
TRBV5-4	TRBD1	TRBJ1-2	NA	TGTGCCAGCAGCCCGCATGACAGGGTTTATGGCTACACCTTC	CASSPHDRVYGYTF
TRBV7-9	NA	TRBJ1-3	NA	TGTGCCAGCAGCTACCGGGCCGCTTCGGGATCTGGAAACACCATATATTTT	CASSYRAASGSGNTIYF
TRBV11-2	NA	TRBJ1-1	NA	TGTGCCAGCAGCTTAGTAAGCTCGGGGTCTGAAGCTTTCTTT	CASSLVSSGSEAFF
TRBV5-1	TRBD2	TRBJ2-7	NA	TGCGCCAGCAGCTTGGCCTCGACTAGCCACGAGCAGTACTTC	CASSLASTSHEQYF
TRBV11-3	NA	TRBJ2-2	NA	TGTGCCAGCAGCTTAGGTGAGGCCGTCGGGACCGGGGAGCTGTTTTTT	CASSLGEAVGTGELFF
TRBV6-5	NA	TRBJ1-1	NA	TGTGCCAGCAGACCGCGGACACTGAACACTGAAGCTTTCTTT	CASRPRTLNTEAFF
TRBV28	NA	TRBJ2-7	NA	TGTGCCAGCAGTCTGGACAGACATCCTTCCTACGAGCAGTACTTC	CASSLDRHPSYEQYF
TRBV30	NA	TRBJ2-7	NA	TGTGCCTGGAGTGTAGGGGGGGCATTAGCAGCATACGAGCAGTACTTC	CAWSVGGALAAYEQYF
TRBV15	TRBD1	TRBJ1-5	once	TGTGCCACCAGCGACGAACAGGGGGCGGTCAATCAGCCCCAGCATTTT	CATSDEQGAVNQPQHF
TRBV11-3	NA	TRBJ2-7	once	TGTGCCAGCAGCTTAGTTGGGGGAGGCAGCTCCTACGAGCAGTACTTC	CASSLVGGGSSYEQYF
TRBV19	NA	TRBJ1-5	NA	TGTGCCAGTAGTATAGCTGACAGTGCCTACGTTTATAGCAATCAGCCCCAGCATTTT	CASSIADSAYVYSNQPQHF
TRBV7-9	NA	TRBJ2-3	NA	TGTGCCAGCAGCTCTAGACTCGAGCGAGGGACAGATACGCAGTATTTT	CASSSRLERGTDTQYF
TRBV28	NA	TRBJ1-5	few	TGTGCCAGCACCCAGGTAGTAGGGGGGGCGACACAGCCCCAGCATTTT	CASTQVVGGATQPQHF
TRBV12-3/TRBV12-4	TRBD1	TRBJ1-4	NA	TGTGCCAGCAGCGACAGGGCATCTGAAAAACTGTTTTTT	CASSDRASEKLFF
TRBV28	NA	TRBJ1-5	NA	TGTGCCAGCAGGCTCGAGGGTCCGTCCCGACAGCCCCAGCATTTT	CASRLEGPSRQPQHF
TRBV30	NA	TRBJ2-3	NA	TGTGCCTGGAGTCTCCTAGGAGATACGCAGTATTTT	CAWSLLGDTQYF
TRBV19	NA	TRBJ2-2	few	TGTGCCAGTAGTATAGGGCGGACGAACACCGGGGAGCTGTTTTTT	CASSIGRTNTGELFF
TRBV7-9	TRBD2	TRBJ2-1	NA	TGTGCCAGCAGTCGGGGGACTAGCGGGGCCCATGAGCAGTTCTTC	CASSRGTSGAHEQFF
TRBV3-1/TRBV3-2	TRBD2	TRBJ2-7	NA	TGTGCCAGCAGCCTCGAGCCAGTAGCGGGGGGGGAGCAGTACTTC	CASSLEPVAGGEQYF
TRBV7-9	NA	TRBJ2-1	few	TGTGCCAGCAGCTCCCCGATAGAAGAGCAGTTCTTC	CASSSPIEEQFF
TRBV30	TRBD1	TRBJ1-4	NA	TGTGCCTGGAGTGTACTAGGGGGCGGTGAAAAACTGTTTTTT	CAWSVLGGGEKLFF
TRBV6-2/TRBV6-3	TRBD1	TRBJ1-1	NA	TGTGCCAGCAGCTCCAGACAGGGCTCTGAAGCTTTCTTT	CASSSRQGSEAFF